The T cell receptor beta chain under discussion was sequenced for a study of OX40 agonist ivuxolimab in advanced cancers. For the study at large: As their treatment, patients were administered ivuxolimab, an agonistic anti-OX40 (CD134) antibody. Study-wide findings and caveats: Dose levels from 0.1 to 3.0 mg/kg saw CD4+ and CD8+ blood T cells expand clonally by week 6.

Points on this clone: Its antigen is as yet unknown.

Trimming stripped 2 bases from V and 6 bases from J, with 12 bases between. The germline V gene encodes CDR1 SGHVS and CDR2 FNYEAQ. The CDR3 is made up of 14 amino acids. The assay was immunoSEQ multiplex PCR, and TCRdb's table has in-frame clones only and misses some. Of 25,000 to 30,000 clones in the sample, 86% were seen once. The sequenced sample was CD4+ or CD8+ T cells sorted from blood, obtained in a trial of the OX40 agonist ivuxolimab. The source of this sequence is an adult with an advanced solid tumor such as melanoma, head and neck, liver or kidney cancer. This chain uses TRBV7-6 with TRBJ2-3; D gene ambiguous. The CDR3 DNA follows: TGTGCCAGCAGCTTATCGGGCTCGTCGGATACGCAGTATTTT. The encoded protein is CASSLSGSSDTQYF.